This T cell receptor beta chain comes out of a study of OX40 agonist ivuxolimab in advanced cancers. TCRdb keeps only in-frame clones here, not all; method: immunoSEQ multiplex PCR. The sample lists about 66,000 clones, 75% to 90% occurring once. The cohort excluded patients with autoimmune disease history or systemic immunosuppression. This CDR3 has 11 residues. The V end was cut by 4 bases, the J end by 5 bases, with 8 bases between. In germline, CDR1 is SQVTM, CDR2 ANQGSEA. This TCR came from an adult with an advanced solid tumor such as melanoma, head and neck, liver or kidney cancer. J is TRBJ1-2 and V is TRBV29-1; perhaps TRBD1 as D (5 bases). The starting material was CD4+ or CD8+ T cells sorted from blood, obtained in a trial of the OX40 agonist ivuxolimab. The CDR3 coding sequence is TGCAGCGTTGCAGGGCGGTATGGCTACACCTTC. It specifies CSVAGRYGYTF.